Here is one T cell receptor (beta chain) with its context. Sequenced by immunoSEQ multiplex PCR; TCRdb stores in-frame clones only, minus some. The sample lists approximately 110,000 clones, 80% seen once, with approximately 4.3% in the top ten. The data originate from a study of blood T cell repertoires in COVID-19. Overall study: Some COVID-19 samples were acute and others convalescent; all came from the United States, Italy and Spain.

The CDR3 sequence is 16 residues long. Trimming took 6 bases from V and 2 from J; bases not matched to a gene: 5. CDR1 is MNHEY, CDR2 SMNVEV, per germline (reference sequence). The chain employs TRBV27 and TRBJ2-1, with 12 bases identical to TRBD2. Sequenced sample: peripheral blood. This receptor was identified in a human donor in a cohort sampled during active or convalescent COVID-19. The CDR3 DNA reads as TGTGCCAGCAGACTACGGACTAGCGGGGCCTACAATGAGCAGTTCTTC. Protein product: CASRLRTSGAYNEQFF.